This T cell receptor (beta chain) was obtained from a study of long-term antiretroviral therapy in people with HIV. The samples comprised roughly 0.9-11 million cryopreserved PBMC ahead of DNA extraction. The authors ran the immunoSEQ assay, v3.0, at survey level. TCRdb's table, derived via immunoSEQ multiplex PCR, lists solely in-frame clones and lacks some. This sample carries approximately 9,400 clones, around 79% of them seen once, and the ten largest clones take 20% to 30%. Germline loops: CDR1 MGHRA, CDR2 YSYEKL. V was pared by 0 bases and J by 4 bases, with 10 bases between. CDR3 size: 15 residues.

V and J are TRBV4-1 and TRBJ1-3, with D uncertain. This clonotype originated in a man aged 40-55 years with HIV. This specimen was unsorted PBMCs, taken 0.6 years before starting antiretroviral therapy. The CDR3 region is CASSQDRQVGNTIYF. CDR3 DNA sequence: TGCGCCAGCAGCCAAGATCGGCAAGTAGGAAACACCATATATTTT.